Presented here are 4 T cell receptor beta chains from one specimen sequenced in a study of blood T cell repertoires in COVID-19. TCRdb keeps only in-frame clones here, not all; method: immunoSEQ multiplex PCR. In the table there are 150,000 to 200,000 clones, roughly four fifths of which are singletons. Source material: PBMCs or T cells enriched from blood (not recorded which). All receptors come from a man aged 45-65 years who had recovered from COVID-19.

CDR3 loop: CASSQDKSYGYTF. CDR3 nucleotides: TGTGCCAGCAGCCAGGACAAAAGCTATGGCTACACCTTC. This chain links TRBV3-1 (or the pseudogene TRBV3-2) with TRBJ1-2; D is perhaps TRBD1 (5 bases). CDR1 LGHDT and CDR2 YNNKEL come from the germline V gene (reference sequence). CDR3 length: 13 residues. V was shortened by 3 bases and J by 4 bases, with 9 bases between the two germline ends.

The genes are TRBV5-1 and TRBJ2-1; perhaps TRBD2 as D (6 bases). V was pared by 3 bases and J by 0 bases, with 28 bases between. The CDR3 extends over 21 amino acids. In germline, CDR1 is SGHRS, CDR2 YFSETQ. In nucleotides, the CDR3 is TGCGCCAGCAGCTCCGATAGAAGTCAGGGAGGCCTAAAGAGCTCCTACAATGAGCAGTTCTTC. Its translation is CASSSDRSQGGLKSSYNEQFF.

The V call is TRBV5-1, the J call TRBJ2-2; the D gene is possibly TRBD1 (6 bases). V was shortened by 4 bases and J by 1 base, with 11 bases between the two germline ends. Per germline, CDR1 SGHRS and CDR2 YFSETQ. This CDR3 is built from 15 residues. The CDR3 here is CASSRDTMNTGELFF. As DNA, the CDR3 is TGCGCCAGCAGCCGGGACACCATGAACACCGGGGAGCTGTTTTTT.

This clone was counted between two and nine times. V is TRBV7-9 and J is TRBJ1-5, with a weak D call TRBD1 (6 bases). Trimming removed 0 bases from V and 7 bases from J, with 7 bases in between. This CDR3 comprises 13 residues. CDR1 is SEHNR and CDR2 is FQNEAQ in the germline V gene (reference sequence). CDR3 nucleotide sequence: TGTGCCAGCAGCTTAGCGCAGGGGCAGCCCCAGCATTTT. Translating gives CASSLAQGQPQHF.